This entry features one T cell receptor (beta chain) sequence. TCRdb used MiXCR to reprocess the 5' RACE reads, holding one entry per CDR3 protein. The profile covers about 32,000 distinct CDR3 sequences, with about 24% appearing a single time and roughly 4.5% taken by the ten largest. CDR1 is SGHRS, CDR2 YFSETQ, per germline. V was clipped by 4 bases and J by 0 bases, with 13 bases between them. The CDR3 spans 15 residues. Sample: memory CD4+ T cells sorted from blood. Described subset: memory CD4+ T cells, CD4+CD45RO+CD25-. The V call is TRBV5-1, the J call TRBJ2-5; D might be TRBD1 (6 bases). This receptor was identified in a female donor with breast cancer. CDR3 bases: TGCGCCAGCAGCCAGACAGGACCTAACCAAGAGACCCAGTACTTC. This sequence encodes CASSQTGPNQETQYF.